Below are 16 T cell receptor beta chains sequenced from a single sample in a study of blood T cell repertoires in COVID-19. Generated by immunoSEQ multiplex PCR, the TCRdb table keeps only in-frame clones and is missing some. Here the sample spans about 670,000 clones, 85% to 90% being singletons. The source material was peripheral blood. The receptors were sampled from a woman aged 18-35 years with acute or convalescent COVID-19.

V gene TRBV29-1 combines with J gene TRBJ1-1; tentatively, D is TRBD1 (5 bases). Deletions cut 5 bases from V and 3 bases from J, with 10 bases between. This CDR3 spans 12 amino acids. From germline, CDR1 is SQVTM and CDR2 ANQGSEA. CDR3 nucleotides: TGCAGCGTTTCGGCCAGGGACACTGAAGCTTTCTTT. It is translated as CSVSARDTEAFF.

V is TRBV5-1 and J is TRBJ2-5; 11 nucleotides align to TRBD1. V trimming: 3 bases; J trimming: 3 bases; junction bases outside the gene matches: 1. Germline CDR1 reads SGHRS; CDR2 reads YFSETQ. This CDR3 region has 14 residues. DNA for the CDR3: TGCGCCAGCAGCTCGGGACAGGGGGAAGAGACCCAGTACTTC. It encodes CASSSGQGEETQYF.

This chain connects TRBV6-4 to TRBJ2-2, with 7 bases matching TRBD1. Germline trimming cut 4 bases from V and 6 bases from J; bases unmatched to any gene: 2. The germline gives CDR1 MRHNA, CDR2 SNTAGT. CDR3 length: 13 amino acids. This CDR3 is CASSADRAGELFF. The CDR3 DNA sequence: TGTGCCAGCAGTGCCGACAGGGCCGGGGAGCTGTTTTTT.

This clone was seen a single time. V is TRBV21-1 and J is TRBJ2-3; the D call in the table, TRBD2, was not verified against the DNA. TRBV21-1 is assigned pseudogene status. The CDR3 is made up of 16 amino acids. This CDR3 reads CASSKPVKAGRWTQYF. In DNA form, the CDR3 reads TGTGCCAGCAGCAAACCTGTCAAGGCGGGCCGTTGGACGCAGTATTTT.

This clone occurred once. The CDR3 sequence: CASTRPGGYTKAYGYTF. CDR3 nucleotide sequence: TGTGCCAGCACCAGACCGGGGGGGTACACCAAGGCCTATGGCTACACCTTC. The V gene is TRBV2, the J gene TRBJ1-2; TRBD1 is a possible D gene (5 bases). Germline V CDR1 and CDR2: SNHLY, FYNNEI. The CDR3 sequence is 17 residues long. Trimming left V 7 bases short and J 4 bases short, with 25 bases between.

This chain connects TRBV5-6 to TRBJ1-5; D call uncertain. The CDR3 is 14 residues long. The germline V and J ends were trimmed by 4 bases and 0 bases, with 8 bases remaining between them. CDR1 is SGHDT and CDR2 is YYEEEE in the germline V gene. CDR3 sequence (DNA): TGTGCCAGCAGCGTATACTATAGCAATCAGCCCCAGCATTTT. Its protein is CASSVYYSNQPQHF.

The rearrangement uses TRBV6-6 and TRBJ1-2, with TRBD1 identical over 7 bases. Germline V gene data show CDR1 as MNHNY and CDR2 as SVGAGI (reference sequence). V shed 2 bases, J shed 4 bases, and the junction held 7 bases outside the gene matches. This CDR3 has 15 amino acids. CDR3 DNA sequence: TGTGCCAGCAGTTACGGGGGACAGACCCTCTATGGCTACACCTTC. It translates to CASSYGGQTLYGYTF.

The rearrangement joins TRBV3-1 (or the pseudogene TRBV3-2) to TRBJ1-1; TRBD1 matches at 10 bases. The CDR3 is 17 residues long. Germline V gene data show CDR1 as LGHDT and CDR2 as YNNKEL (reference sequence). V shed 2 bases, J shed 1 base, and the junction held 7 bases outside the gene matches. CDR3 DNA sequence: TGTGCCAGCAGCCAACTGGACAGGGGGACACCGAACACTGAAGCTTTCTTT. Translation: CASSQLDRGTPNTEAFF.

The rearrangement uses TRBV5-1 and TRBJ2-7; D not certain. This CDR3 has 13 amino acids. Trimming cost V 4 bases and J 3 bases, with 11 bases left between them. CDR1 is SGHRS, CDR2 YFSETQ, per germline. CDR3 amino acids: CASSGGISYEQYF. The CDR3 DNA follows: TGCGCCAGCAGCGGCGGAATAAGCTACGAGCAGTACTTC. The full variable domain, in which reference TRBV5-1 and TRBJ2-7 provide the parts outside the CDR3, is KAGVTQTPRYLIKTRGQQVTLSCSPISGHRSVSWYQQTPGQGLQFLFEYFSETQRNKGNFPGRFSGRQFSNSRSEMNVSTLELGDSALYLCASSGGISYEQYFGPGTRLTVT.

The gene calls are TRBV29-1 and TRBJ1-1; D is perhaps TRBD1 (5 bases). The germline gives CDR1 SQVTM, CDR2 ANQGSEA. Trimming pared 3 bases from V and 5 bases from J, leaving 13 bases between. The CDR3 contains 13 residues. CDR3 protein: CSVEETDGTEAFF. CDR3 nucleotide sequence: TGCAGCGTTGAGGAGACAGATGGGACTGAAGCTTTCTTT.

The table lists this clone with a count of one. This chain joins TRBV6-5 and TRBJ1-2; weak D call: TRBD1 (5 bases). V lost 4 bases to trimming and J lost 7 bases, with 13 bases between them. CDR3 length: 13 amino acids. The germline V gene has CDR1 MNHEY and CDR2 SVGAGI. The CDR3, as DNA: TGTGCCAGCAGTTTCACAGGTAGTGGTGGCTACACCTTC. This encodes CASSFTGSGGYTF.

This clone has only a few counts. The gene calls are TRBV7-8 and TRBJ1-2, with TRBD1 matching 9 bases. The CDR3 sequence is 16 residues long. Per germline, CDR1 SGHVS and CDR2 FQNEAQ. V lost 1 base and J lost 7; bases outside the gene matches: 10. The CDR3 loop is CASSLVQGAGTSGYTF. DNA of the CDR3: TGTGCCAGCAGCTTAGTACAGGGGGCCGGTACGAGTGGCTACACCTTC.

The chain uses TRBV7-9 and TRBJ1-1, with D unresolved. Germline CDR1 and CDR2: SEHNR and FQNEAQ (reference sequence). The CDR3 runs 11 residues. Trimming removed 3 bases from V and 6 bases from J, with 5 bases in between. This chain's CDR3 is CASSFGSEAFF. DNA of the CDR3: TGTGCCAGCAGCTTCGGTTCTGAAGCTTTCTTT.

The J gene is TRBJ1-5, the V gene TRBV2; D may be TRBD1 (6 bases). V shed 6 bases and J shed 3 bases, with 12 bases lying between them. This CDR3 has 14 residues. CDR1 is SNHLY, CDR2 FYNNEI, per germline. The CDR3 loop is CASRPTGPNQPQHF. In DNA form, the CDR3 reads TGTGCCAGCAGGCCAACAGGGCCCAATCAGCCCCAGCATTTT.

The chain combines TRBV12-3 or TRBV12-4 with TRBJ1-2; no firm D call. This CDR3 spans 12 amino acids. The V gene lost 5 bases and the J gene lost 8 bases, with 12 bases spanning the gap. This CDR3 reads CASSEGLGGYTF. CDR3 DNA sequence: TGTGCCAGCAGTGAGGGCCTCGGGGGCTACACCTTC.

This clone was recorded only once. CDR3 loop: CATSGPGQGARDVYEQYF. The CDR3, as DNA: TGTGCCACCAGTGGTCCGGGACAGGGGGCGCGGGACGTCTACGAGCAGTACTTC. This sequence joins TRBV24-1 and TRBJ2-7; 12 bases are a match to TRBD1. Per germline, CDR1 KGHDR and CDR2 SFDVKD. The CDR3 totals 18 residues. Trimming took 5 bases from V and 3 from J; bases not matched to a gene: 13.